This TCR beta chain was recorded in a study of blood T cell repertoires in COVID-19. Study-level information: Sample material is recorded as cDNA or gDNA derived from T cells, B-cell-depleted T cells, or PBMCs.

Participants were aged roughly 18 to 89 years from about two dozen US areas. Sequencing was performed with immunoSEQ multiplex PCR; in TCRdb, only in-frame clones are kept and a portion is missing. The sample has some 400,000 clones; over 75% are singletons. This TCR derives from a young man who had recovered from COVID-19. Sample: PBMCs or T cells enriched from blood (not recorded which).

Written as DNA, the CDR3 is TGTGCCAGCAGAACATCCTCGGGACAGGGGAGAATGAACACTGAAGCTTTCTTT. Protein: CASRTSSGQGRMNTEAFF. J is TRBJ1-1 and V is TRBV28; 10 bases agree with TRBD1. CDR3 length: 18 residues. CDR1 is MDHEN, CDR2 SYDVKM, per germline. V dropped 6 bases and J dropped 0; count of bases not matched to a gene: 13.